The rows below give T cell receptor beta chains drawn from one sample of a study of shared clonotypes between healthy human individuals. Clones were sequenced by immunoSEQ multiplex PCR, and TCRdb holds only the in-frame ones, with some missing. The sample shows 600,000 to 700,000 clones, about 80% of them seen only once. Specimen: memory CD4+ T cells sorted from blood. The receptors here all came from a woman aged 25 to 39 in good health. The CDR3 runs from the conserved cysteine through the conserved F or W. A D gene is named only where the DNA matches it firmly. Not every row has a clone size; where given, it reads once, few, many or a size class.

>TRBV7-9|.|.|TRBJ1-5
TGTGCCAGCAGTCGAGGGATGCAGCCCCAGCATTTT
CASSRGMQPQHF
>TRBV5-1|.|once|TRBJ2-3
TGCGCCAGCAGCTCGTTAGCGGTGAGCACAGATACGCAGTATTTT
CASSSLAVSTDTQYF
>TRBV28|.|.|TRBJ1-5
TGTGCCAGCAGTTCCGAACAGGGAGAGGGCAATCAGCCCCAGCATTTT
CASSSEQGEGNQPQHF
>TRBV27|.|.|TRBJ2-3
TGTGCCAGCAGTTCGATCTTCACAGATACGCAGTATTTT
CASSSIFTDTQYF
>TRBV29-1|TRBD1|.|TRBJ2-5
TGCAGCGTTCCAGGGGGCGGCTACGAGACCCAGTACTTC
CSVPGGGYETQYF
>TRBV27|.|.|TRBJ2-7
TGTGCCAGCAGTAATTACGAGCAGTACTTC
CASSNYEQYF
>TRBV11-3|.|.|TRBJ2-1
TGTGCCAGCAGCTTCTTCCCGGGATCCTACAATGAGCAGTTCTTC
CASSFFPGSYNEQFF
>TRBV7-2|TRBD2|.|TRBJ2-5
TGTGGCGGGCGGGAGATTGGGGAGACCCAGTACTTC
CGGREIGETQYF
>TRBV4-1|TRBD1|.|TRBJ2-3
TGCGCCAGCAGCCAAAACTGGGACAGAAATACAGATACGCAGTATTTT
CASSQNWDRNTDTQYF
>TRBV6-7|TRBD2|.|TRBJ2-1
TGTGCCAGCAGTTACCCGACTAGCGGCCGCCCGTCCGAGCAGTTCTTC
CASSYPTSGRPSEQFF
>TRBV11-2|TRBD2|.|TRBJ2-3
TGTGCCAGCAGCCATCGAGGTAGCGGGGTTAGCACAGATACGCAGTATTTT
CASSHRGSGVSTDTQYF
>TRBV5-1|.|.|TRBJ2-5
TGCGCCAGCAGCTCGGGGGAGACCCAGTACTTC
CASSSGETQYF
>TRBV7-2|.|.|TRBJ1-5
TGTGCCAGCAGCTTATTTTCCCTAGGTAGCAATCAGCCCCAGCATTTT
CASSLFSLGSNQPQHF
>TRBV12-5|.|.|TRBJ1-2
TGTGCTAGTGGTTCCCCGTCCGGATGGGGCTACACCTTC
CASGSPSGWGYTF
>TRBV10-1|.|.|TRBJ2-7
TGCGCCAGCAGTGTTGACCCGACAGTAAGGAACGAGCAGTACTTC
CASSVDPTVRNEQYF
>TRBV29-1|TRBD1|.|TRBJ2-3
TGCAGCTTGAGGGACAGGGGTGCAGATACGCAGTATTTT
CSLRDRGADTQYF
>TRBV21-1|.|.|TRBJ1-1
TGTGCCAGCACCATCACTGAAGCTTTCTTT
CASTITEAFF
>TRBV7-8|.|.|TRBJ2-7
TGTGCCAGCAGTCCACGGTTGGAACTTGCCGACGAGCAGTACTTC
CASSPRLELADEQYF
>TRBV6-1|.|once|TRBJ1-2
TGTGCCAGCAGTGAATATGGCAGCCAGACCTATGGCTACACCTTC
CASSEYGSQTYGYTF
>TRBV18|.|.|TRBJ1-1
TGTGCCAGCTCGCCGGGCGTTGGCCGGACTGAAGCTTTCTTT
CASSPGVGRTEAFF
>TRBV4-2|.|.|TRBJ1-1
TGTGCCAGCAGCCAACCCGGACAGCGGAACACTGAAGCTTTCTTT
CASSQPGQRNTEAFF
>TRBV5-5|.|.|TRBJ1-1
TGTGCCAGCAGACCAGAGGGACACAGCACTGAAGCTTTCTTT
CASRPEGHSTEAFF
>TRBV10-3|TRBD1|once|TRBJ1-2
TGTGCCATCAGTGAACGGTTACGGGACAGAGATAACTATGGCTACACCTTC
CAISERLRDRDNYGYTF
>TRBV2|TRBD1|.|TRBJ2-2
TGTGCCAGCAGCGAACGGACAGGGAACACCGGGGAGCTGTTTTTT
CASSERTGNTGELFF
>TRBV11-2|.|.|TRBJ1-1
TGTGCCAGCAGCTTAGAGCTACGCGACACTGAAGCTTTCTTT
CASSLELRDTEAFF
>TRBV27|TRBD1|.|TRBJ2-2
TGTGCCAGCAGGCGGCCGGGACAGGGGACTAGCGGGGAGCTGTTTTTT
CASRRPGQGTSGELFF
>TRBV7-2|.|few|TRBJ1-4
TGTGCCAGCACCCTCGAGGCCGGGGAAAAACTGTTTTTT
CASTLEAGEKLFF
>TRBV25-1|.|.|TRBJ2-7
TGTGCCAGCAGCGCCGCCGGGGGCTACGAGCAGTACTTC
CASSAAGGYEQYF
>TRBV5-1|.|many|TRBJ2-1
TGCGCCAGCAGCAAAAAACAGAGCGGAACCGAGCAGTTCTTC
CASSKKQSGTEQFF
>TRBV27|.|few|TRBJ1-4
TGTGCCAGCAGCCCCCGGTTGACAGATTCTAATGAAAAACTGTTTTTT
CASSPRLTDSNEKLFF
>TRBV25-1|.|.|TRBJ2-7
TGTGCCAGCAGCGGACAGAGTTACGAGCAGTACTTC
CASSGQSYEQYF
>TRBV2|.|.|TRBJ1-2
TGTGCCAGCAGTGAAGCGCTTCAGGGCTATGGCTACACCTTC
CASSEALQGYGYTF
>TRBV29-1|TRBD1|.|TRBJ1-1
TGCAGCGCCCCCGGACAGGGGAACACTGAAGCTTTCTTT
CSAPGQGNTEAFF
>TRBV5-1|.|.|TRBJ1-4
TGCGCCAGCAGCTGGCAGACAGGAGAAAAACTGTTTTTT
CASSWQTGEKLFF
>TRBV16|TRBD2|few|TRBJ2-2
TGTGCCACCTCTACCGGACTAGCGGGAGTTCAAGCCGGGGAGCTGTTTTTT
CATSTGLAGVQAGELFF
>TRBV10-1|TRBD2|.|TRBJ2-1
TGCGCCAGCCCTATTGGGACTAGCGGGAGGCTCGATGAGCAGTTCTTC
CASPIGTSGRLDEQFF
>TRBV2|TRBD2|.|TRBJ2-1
TGTGCCAGCACCTACCAGACTAGCGGGAGGATGTATGAGCAGTTCTTC
CASTYQTSGRMYEQFF
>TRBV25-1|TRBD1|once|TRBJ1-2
TGTGCCAGCAGTGGGGAGGGACAGATCTATGGCTACACCTTC
CASSGEGQIYGYTF
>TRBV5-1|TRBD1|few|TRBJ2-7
TGCGCCAGCAGCTTGCCAGGGGGCGAGCAGTACTTC
CASSLPGGEQYF
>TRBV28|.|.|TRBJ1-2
TGTGCCAGCAGTTTTCTGACAGAGACCTATGGCTACACCTTC
CASSFLTETYGYTF
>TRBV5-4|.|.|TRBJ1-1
TGTGCCAGCAGCCTAGCGGCGGCGGGGAATTCGATCACTGAAGCTTTCTTT
CASSLAAAGNSITEAFF
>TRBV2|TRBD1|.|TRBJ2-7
TGTGCCACGAGACAGGGGGCAGCCTACGAGCAGTACTTC
CATRQGAAYEQYF
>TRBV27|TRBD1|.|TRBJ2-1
TGTGCCAGCAAGGGTTTAGGGACAGAGTCGGCAAATGAGCAGTTCTTC
CASKGLGTESANEQFF
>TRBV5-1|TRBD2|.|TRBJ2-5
TGCGCCAGCAGCTTGAGGACTAGCGGGGGTCAAGAGACCCAGTACTTC
CASSLRTSGGQETQYF
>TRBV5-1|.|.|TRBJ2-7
TGCGCCAGCAGCTTAGGAACTACCTTCGTGGGCGAGCAGTACTTC
CASSLGTTFVGEQYF
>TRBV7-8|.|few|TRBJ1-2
TGTGCCAGCGGGAGTGGAATAACCTTC
CASGSGITF
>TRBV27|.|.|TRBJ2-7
TGTGCCAGCAGTTTATTGTATCAGGGCGAGCAGTACTTC
CASSLLYQGEQYF
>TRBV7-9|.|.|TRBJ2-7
TGTGCCAGCAGCCCCCCCCTGCGGAGTTCAATCTACGAGCAGTACTTC
CASSPPLRSSIYEQYF
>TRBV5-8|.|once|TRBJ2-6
TGTGCCAGCACCTGGTACACCTCTGGGGCCAACGTCCTGACTTTC
CASTWYTSGANVLTF
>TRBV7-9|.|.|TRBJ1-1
TGTGCCAGCAGCTTAGGGGCAGTGAACACTGAAGCTTTCTTT
CASSLGAVNTEAFF